One and the same sample provided the 26 T cell receptor beta chains below, sequenced in a study of identical twins. TCRdb re-derived calls from the 5' RACE reads in MiXCR, one entry per CDR3 protein. The table has around 290,000 distinct CDR3 sequences, 8.5% to 9.5% seen once. The same sample was also studied in work on yellow fever vaccine responses in identical twins.

Sequenced material: CD8+ T cells sorted from blood. These receptors all stem from a woman between 18 and 30 years old in good health.

This clonotype showed up many times. The chain recombines TRBV11-2 with TRBJ2-5; 8 nucleotides match TRBD1. The CDR3 contains 15 residues. Germline CDR1 is SGHAT and CDR2 is FQNNGV. The ends lost 0 bases at V and 5 bases at J; junction bases unmatched: 5. CDR3 DNA: TGTGCCAGCAGCTTAGATCCGACAGGGGAGGAGACCCAGTACTTC. This encodes CASSLDPTGEETQYF.

This clonotype was picked up a small number of times. The genes are TRBV7-8 and TRBJ2-5, with unresolved D. Trimming took off 4 bases at V and 5 bases at J, with 8 bases between the two ends. In germline, CDR1 is SGHVS, CDR2 FQNEAQ. The CDR3 has 12 residues. CDR3 DNA: TGTGCCAGCAGCTCCGCTTCGGAGACCCAGTACTTC. As protein: CASSSASETQYF.

This clonotype came up a few times. This chain joins TRBV9 and TRBJ1-5; D is ambiguous. Germline CDR1 reads SGDLS; CDR2 reads YYNGEE. This CDR3 comprises 16 residues. Trimming pared 4 bases from V and 4 bases from J, leaving 18 bases between. The CDR3 coding sequence is TGTGCCAGCAGCCCCTCAGACAATCCCGGGAATCAGCCCCAGCATTTT. It is translated as CASSPSDNPGNQPQHF.

This clonotype was counted only a few times. The J gene is TRBJ2-1, the V gene TRBV30; D perhaps matches TRBD1 (5 bases). This CDR3 comprises 12 residues. Trimming cost V 0 bases and J 8 bases, with 8 bases left between them. CDR1 is GTSNPN and CDR2 is SVGIG in the germline V gene (reference sequence). This CDR3 is CAWSVQGDEQFF. The CDR3 region has the DNA TGTGCCTGGAGTGTACAAGGGGATGAGCAGTTCTTC.

This chain uses TRBV6-2 or TRBV6-3 with TRBJ2-5; D gene uncertain. Germline V gene lookup returns CDR1 MNHEY and CDR2 SVGEGT. The CDR3 consists of 19 residues. V lost 6 bases and J lost 2, with 28 bases in between. DNA of the CDR3: TGTGCCAGCAGCGGCCGCTCCTCCTTCTCCGGCAGGAGTCAAGAGACCCAGTACTTC. The encoded protein is CASSGRSSFSGRSQETQYF.

This clonotype was counted many times. The chain employs TRBV4-1 and TRBJ2-7; 15 bases agree with TRBD2. The germline gives CDR1 MGHRA, CDR2 YSYEKL. The length of the CDR3 is 19 residues. With 1 base clipped from V and 2 bases from J, the junction kept 9 bases outside the gene matches. The CDR3 bases are TGCGCCAGCAGCCAAGGGACTAGCGGGAGGGCCAAGGACGCCTACGAGCAGTACTTC. It yields the protein CASSQGTSGRAKDAYEQYF.

This clonotype showed up many times. The V call is TRBV4-3, the J call TRBJ2-7, with TRBD2 as a possible D gene (5 bases). The germline gives CDR1 LGHNA, CDR2 YSLEER. The V end lost 0 bases, the J end lost 2 bases, and 11 bases lay between the germline ends. CDR3 length equals 15 residues. The CDR3 DNA sequence: TGCGCCAGCAGCCAAGATCGAGGGTCCCCCTACGAGCAGTACTTC. Amino acids: CASSQDRGSPYEQYF.

This clonotype was seen only a few times. V and J are TRBV5-1 and TRBJ2-7, with TRBD1 matching over 7 bases. The junction had 11 bases not matched to a gene; V was cut back by 0 bases and J by 2 bases. Germline values: CDR1 SGHRS, CDR2 YFSETQ. The length of the CDR3 is 17 residues. The CDR3 is CASSLGTTRTGTYEQYF. The CDR3, as DNA: TGCGCCAGCAGCTTGGGAACGACCCGGACAGGCACCTACGAGCAGTACTTC.

This clonotype has a handful of counts. The chain joins TRBV12-3 or TRBV12-4 to TRBJ2-2; possible D gene TRBD1, 6 bases. Trimming stripped 5 bases from V and 3 bases from J, with 13 bases between. The CDR3 extends over 15 amino acids. The CDR3 sequence: CASSGRDTDTGELFF. The CDR3 DNA sequence: TGTGCCAGCAGTGGCCGGGACACCGACACCGGGGAGCTGTTTTTT.

This rearrangement joins TRBV30 to TRBJ2-7, with D possibly being TRBD1 (5 bases). Germline V gives CDR1 GTSNPN, CDR2 SVGIG (reference sequence). V lost 4 bases and J lost 5, with 18 bases in between. This CDR3 has 14 residues. DNA of the CDR3: TGTGCCTGGACTTCCACCTTCCAGGGAAACGAGCAGTACTTC. Amino acid sequence: CAWTSTFQGNEQYF.

This clonotype was seen ten or more times. CDR3 DNA: TGCGCCAGCAGCCAAGGAGGAGACCTCTACAATGAGCAGTTCTTC. It translates to CASSQGGDLYNEQFF. The V gene is TRBV4-3, the J gene TRBJ2-1, with D unclear. In germline, CDR1 is LGHNA, CDR2 YSLEER. CDR3 length: 15 residues. V dropped 1 base and J dropped 3 bases, with 10 bases sitting between them.

This clonotype has at least ten counts. This rearrangement joins TRBV7-9 to TRBJ1-2, with unresolved D. The V and J ends lost 8 bases and 6 bases respectively, with 10 bases between them. Germline CDR1 reads SEHNR; CDR2 reads FQNEAQ (reference sequence). This CDR3 is 11 amino acids long. CDR3 in DNA: TGTGCCAGCCTCAATATTGATGGCTACACCTTC. Protein product: CASLNIDGYTF.

The rearrangement links TRBV27 to TRBJ2-7; possible D gene TRBD2, 6 bases. CDR1 and CDR2 (germline): MNHEY, SMNVEV (reference sequence). CDR3 size: 14 residues. Trimming left V 1 base short and J 5 bases short, with 12 bases between. CDR3 sequence reads: CASSLWGVANEQYF. In nucleotides, the CDR3 is TGTGCCAGCAGTTTATGGGGGGTAGCGAACGAGCAGTACTTC.

This clonotype has at least ten counts. The rearrangement links TRBV2 to TRBJ2-5; 7 bases match TRBD2. V lost 3 bases to trimming and J lost 6 bases; unmatched junction nucleotides: 7. This CDR3 contains 14 residues. From germline, CDR1 is SNHLY and CDR2 FYNNEI. The CDR3 loop reads CASSEGGVLKTQYF. Here the CDR3 DNA reads TGTGCCAGCAGTGAGGGAGGGGTTCTGAAGACCCAGTACTTC.

The rearrangement uses TRBV7-9 and TRBJ2-1; 11 nucleotides align to TRBD2. V lost 6 bases to trimming and J lost 3 bases; unmatched junction nucleotides: 4. CDR1 is SEHNR, CDR2 FQNEAQ, per germline (reference sequence). The CDR3 is 15 amino acids. The CDR3 nucleotides are TGTGCCAGCAGGGAAACTAGCGGGGGCTACAATGAGCAGTTCTTC. Protein sequence: CASRETSGGYNEQFF.

This clonotype was counted many times. This sequence joins TRBV7-9 and TRBJ2-3; no firm D call. The CDR3 runs to 14 residues. Germline CDR1 SEHNR, CDR2 FQNEAQ (reference sequence). Trimming took off 3 bases at V and 4 bases at J, with 11 bases between the two ends. CDR3 DNA: TGTGCCAGCAGCTTGCTCGACACCCCAGATACGCAGTATTTT. Translated: CASSLLDTPDTQYF.

The chain has TRBV28 and TRBJ2-3, with a weak D call TRBD2 (6 bases). The germline V gene has CDR1 MDHEN and CDR2 SYDVKM. The V end lost 8 bases, the J end lost 9 bases, and 9 bases lay between the germline ends. CDR3 length: 10 amino acids. For the CDR3, the DNA is TGTGCCAGCTTCCGGGGGACGCAGTATTTT. Encoded protein: CASFRGTQYF.

The V gene is TRBV6-5, the J gene TRBJ2-1; D may correspond to TRBD1 or TRBD2 (5 bases each). Germline V gene data show CDR1 as MNHEY and CDR2 as SVGAGI. Trimming left V 1 base short and J 0 bases short, with 10 bases between. The CDR3 is made up of 16 amino acids. The DNA of the CDR3 is TGTGCCAGCAGTTACTATGGGGGAAGCTCCTACAATGAGCAGTTCTTC. It codes for CASSYYGGSSYNEQFF.

This clonotype has just a few counts. The chain is built from TRBV21-1 and TRBJ1-4. TRBV21-1 is annotated as a pseudogene. This CDR3 is 16 amino acids long. The CDR3 protein is CASSNRVLQVEEKLFF. For the CDR3, the DNA is TGTGCCAGCAGCAATAGAGTACTCCAGGTCGAGGAAAAACTGTTTTTT.

The chain has TRBV4-1 and TRBJ2-1; possible D gene TRBD2, 5 bases. The length of the CDR3 is 15 residues. Germline V gene data show CDR1 as MGHRA and CDR2 as YSYEKL. Trimming cost V 3 bases and J 5 bases, with 14 bases left between them. The CDR3 DNA reads TGCGCCAGCAGCCAGACCGGGAACACCGACAATGAGCAGTTCTTC. Residues: CASSQTGNTDNEQFF.

This clonotype was counted ten times or more. The V gene is TRBV10-3, the J gene TRBJ2-2; D is undetermined. This CDR3 region has 16 residues. The V end lost 2 bases, the J end lost 0 bases, and 10 bases lay between the germline ends. From germline, CDR1 is ENHRY and CDR2 SYGVKD. This CDR3 is CAISELQPSNTGELFF. Here the CDR3 DNA reads TGTGCCATCAGTGAGCTACAACCCTCGAACACCGGGGAGCTGTTTTTT.

The genes are TRBV25-1 and TRBJ1-5; D gene uncertain. Germline lookup yields CDR1 MGHDK and CDR2 SYGVNS. Trimming removed 7 bases from V and 10 bases from J, with 14 bases in between. The CDR3 is made up of 12 amino acids. The CDR3 sequence: CASTETWHPQHF. CDR3 nucleotide sequence: TGTGCCAGCACAGAGACCTGGCACCCCCAGCATTTT.

This clonotype appeared a few times. The chain is built from TRBV20-1 and TRBJ1-1, with 7 bases lining up with TRBD1. The J segment lost 7 bases and the V segment lost 6 bases, leaving 8 bases of the junction unmatched. Germline CDR1 reads DFQATT; CDR2 reads SNEGSKA (reference sequence). This CDR3 spans 12 amino acids. In DNA form, the CDR3 reads TGCAGTGCCCACGGACAGGCGATTGAAGCTTTCTTT. Protein product: CSAHGQAIEAFF.

The gene calls are TRBV12-5 and TRBJ2-5; D call uncertain. V lost 6 bases to trimming and J lost 5 bases, with 7 bases between them. This CDR3 comprises 11 residues. Germline V gene lookup returns CDR1 LGHNT and CDR2 FRNRAP. CDR3 in amino acids: CASGSGETQYF. The CDR3 DNA sequence: TGTGCTAGTGGCTCCGGGGAGACCCAGTACTTC.

This clonotype was observed a handful of times. The chain joins TRBV5-1 to TRBJ2-7; 8 nucleotides line up with TRBD2. Germline values: CDR1 SGHRS, CDR2 YFSETQ. The V and J ends lost 2 bases and 5 bases, in that order; junction bases with no gene match: 6. This CDR3 comprises 14 residues. CDR3 protein: CASSFERGFNEQYF. The CDR3 nucleotides are TGCGCCAGCAGCTTCGAGCGGGGGTTTAACGAGCAGTACTTC.

This clonotype appeared a few times. The chain joins TRBV27 to TRBJ1-2; no reliable D call. The CDR3 contains 12 residues. Looked up from germline, CDR1 is MNHEY and CDR2 is SMNVEV (reference sequence). Trimming removed 8 bases from V and 1 base from J, with 8 bases in between. The CDR3 bases are TGTGCCAGCGGCAGCCTTAACTATGGCTACACCTTC. Protein sequence: CASGSLNYGYTF.